Included here is one T cell receptor (beta chain) sequence, with context. The antigen is not known. The data are from a study of graft-versus-host responses after intestinal transplantation. Overall study: Recipients obtained multivisceral, liver-intestinal, or isolated intestinal transplants.

Graft-derived tissue was subjected to processing to liberate intraepithelial and lamina propria lymphocytes. The CDR3 loop spans 16 amino acids. General observations from the study: Early post-transplant declines in HvG were associated with peak levels of circulating GvH clones. High graft-versus-host to host-versus-graft clonal ratios were found in allografts of patients who had graft-donor T cell macrochimerism. Recipient marrow harbored GvH clones, some of which surfaced first in ileum or blood.

Generated by immunoSEQ multiplex PCR, the TCRdb table keeps only in-frame clones and is missing some. The sample consists of roughly 16,000 clones, 65% to 90% of them appearing once. The specimen was ileum tissue, collected about 86 weeks after intestinal transplantation. The clonotype was recovered from a human patient who received an intestinal transplant, so some T cells may come from the graft donor. This chain uses TRBV21-1 with TRBJ1-1. TRBV21-1 is a known pseudogene. CDR3: CASSNPAATMNTEAFF. The DNA of the CDR3 is TGTGCCAGCAGCAATCCAGCGGCCACGATGAACACTGAAGCTTTCTTT.